The clone carrying this TCR beta chain occurred many times. Every one of the patients relapsed after autologous stem cell transplantation (brentuximab vedotin exposure was variable). The entry originates in a study of PD-1 blockade in classical Hodgkin lymphoma. Repertoires were generated with immunoSEQ multiplex PCR, while TCRdb's copy carries only in-frame clones and drops some. The profile shows 26,000 or so clones, approximately 64% of them singletons. This CDR3 comprises 17 residues. V was clipped by 1 base and J by 1 base; unmatched bases: 8. Germline CDR1 SGHAT, CDR2 FQNNGV. The sample in question was peripheral blood mononuclear cells (PBMCs), obtained before the second cycle of nivolumab. The rearrangement uses TRBV11-2 and TRBJ2-3, with 7 bases lining up with TRBD1. The source is a human donor with classical Hodgkin lymphoma. CDR3 sequence: CASSLGVRGLGTDTQYF. In nucleotides, the CDR3 is TGTGCCAGCAGCTTAGGGGTTAGGGGGCTTGGCACAGATACGCAGTATTTT.